These T cell receptor beta chains were read from a single sample in a study of cytomegalovirus exposure and HLA in healthy donors. Assay used: immunoSEQ multiplex PCR; TCRdb lists only in-frame clones, some missing. The sample carries about 60,000 clones, 70% to 85% recorded once. Sequencing input: PBMCs. Receptors were obtained from a woman in her thirties in good health and CMV-seronegative. The CDR3 runs from the conserved cysteine through the conserved F or W. A D gene is named only where the DNA matches it firmly. Clone sizes are given selectively: once, few, many, or a class where the clone is expanded.

>-|-|17|TRBJ2-5|TRBV7-2
CASSRTAGGSHQETQYF
TGTGCCAGCAGTCGTACTGCCGGCGGGTCCCACCAAGAGACCCAGTACTTC
>-|TRBD2|17|TRBJ2-1|TRBV4-2
CASSQTGTSGPYNEQFF
TGTGCCAGCAGCCAAACCGGGACTAGCGGACCCTACAATGAGCAGTTCTTC
>-|TRBD2|14|TRBJ2-3|TRBV30
CAWKGLADSDTQYF
TGTGCCTGGAAAGGACTAGCGGATTCAGATACGCAGTATTTT
>few|-|15|TRBJ2-1|TRBV9
CASSVGEGGYNEQFF
TGTGCCAGCAGCGTAGGGGAGGGGGGTTACAATGAGCAGTTCTTC
>-|-|15|TRBJ1-2|TRBV5-8
CASSPKTATNYGYTF
TGTGCCAGCAGCCCCAAGACAGCGACTAACTATGGCTACACCTTC
>-|-|14|TRBJ1-2|TRBV9
CASSVGGGSVGYTF
TGTGCCAGCAGCGTAGGCGGAGGATCAGTTGGCTACACCTTC
>-|-|15|TRBJ1-3|TRBV9
CASSVEGPPGNTIYF
TGTGCCAGCAGCGTAGAGGGGCCGCCAGGAAACACCATATATTTT
>-|-|16|TRBJ2-2|TRBV9
CASSVVVGAYVGELFF
TGTGCCAGCAGCGTAGTGGTGGGGGCGTATGTCGGGGAGCTGTTTTTT
>-|TRBD1|13|TRBJ2-5|TRBV19
CASSLGQGETQYF
TGTGCCAGTAGCCTGGGACAGGGAGAGACCCAGTACTTC
>-|-|14|TRBJ1-1|TRBV7-2
CASSLVGQSNEAFF
TGTGCCAGCAGCTTAGTTGGACAGTCCAACGAAGCTTTCTTT
>-|TRBD2|14|TRBJ2-1|TRBV18
CASSPSGIVFEQFF
TGTGCCAGCTCACCGAGCGGGATCGTATTTGAGCAGTTCTTC
>-|TRBD1|16|TRBJ1-1|TRBV6-4
CASSGDRGDMNTEAFF
TGTGCCAGCAGTGGGGACAGGGGGGACATGAACACTGAAGCTTTCTTT
>-|TRBD2|16|TRBJ2-5|TRBV19
CASSPYLTSGRETQYF
TGTGCCAGTAGCCCTTACCTGACTAGCGGGAGGGAGACCCAGTACTTC
>-|-|11|TRBJ1-1|TRBV20-1
CSAQHQPGAFF
TGCAGTGCTCAACACCAACCAGGGGCTTTCTTT
>-|-|14|TRBJ1-4|TRBV5-1
CASSAPEANEKLFF
TGCGCCAGCAGCGCCCCTGAGGCGAATGAAAAACTGTTTTTT
>-|-|14|TRBJ1-4|TRBV7-8
CASSRQVNNEKLFF
TGTGCCAGCAGCCGACAGGTTAATAATGAAAAACTGTTTTTT
>-|TRBD1|16|TRBJ1-5|TRBV5-8
CASSYIQGARNQPQHF
TGTGCCAGCAGTTATATACAGGGGGCTCGGAATCAGCCCCAGCATTTT
>-|-|12|TRBJ2-5|TRBV18
CASSLEGETQYF
TGTGCCAGCTCACTGGAGGGAGAGACCCAGTACTTC
>-|-|13|TRBJ1-1|TRBV19
CASSTDRNTEAFF
TGTGCCAGTAGTACGGACAGGAACACTGAAGCTTTCTTT
>once|-|17|TRBJ2-5|TRBV7-9
CASSLASDENGGETQYF
TGTGCCAGCAGCTTAGCGTCGGATGAGAACGGGGGAGAGACCCAGTACTTC
>once|-|18|TRBJ2-1|TRBV28
CASSYTSMRKGPYDEQFF
TGTGCCAGCAGTTATACCTCCATGAGGAAGGGGCCATACGATGAGCAGTTCTTC
>-|TRBD1|19|TRBJ1-2|TRBV5-5
CASSVFPGQEPGVWDGYTF
TGTGCCAGCAGCGTTTTCCCGGGACAGGAGCCCGGAGTGTGGGATGGCTACACCTTC
>-|-|15|TRBJ1-5|TRBV19
CASSMGGTGNQPQHF
TGTGCCAGTAGTATGGGGGGGACTGGCAATCAGCCCCAGCATTTT
>few|TRBD2|14|TRBJ2-4|TRBV6-4
CASSYTGTSNIQYF
TGTGCCAGCAGTTATACCGGGACTAGCAACATTCAGTACTTC